This entry lists 19 T cell receptor beta chains sequenced from one sample in a study of neoadjuvant anti-PD-1 for oral cavity cancer. Assay: immunoSEQ multiplex PCR; the TCRdb copy retains only in-frame clones and omits some. This table holds 75,000 or so clones, 70% to 85% found once. Source: PBMCs, taken before nivolumab (anti-PD-1) treatment. The receptors come from a person aged 35 to 85 with oral cavity squamous cell carcinoma.

This sequence joins TRBV30 and TRBJ1-2; D gene ambiguous. CDR1 GTSNPN and CDR2 SVGIG come from the germline V gene (reference sequence). The CDR3 has 13 residues. The V and J ends lost 4 bases and 4 bases respectively, with 13 bases between them. The CDR3 sequence is CAWKSVGTYGYTF. The CDR3 DNA sequence: TGTGCCTGGAAAAGCGTGGGAACCTATGGCTACACCTTC.

The chain recombines TRBV30 with TRBJ1-3, with TRBD1 matching over 7 bases. Germline assignment: CDR1 GTSNPN and CDR2 SVGIG (reference sequence). Losses at the gene ends were 2 bases for V and 3 bases for J; bases not matched to a gene: 7. The CDR3 is made up of 15 amino acids. In DNA form, the CDR3 reads TGTGCCTGGAGTTACCCCGACAGGGATGGAAACACCATATATTTT. Translated: CAWSYPDRDGNTIYF.

The chain combines TRBV21-1 with TRBJ2-7. TRBV21-1 is a pseudogene segment. This CDR3 spans 15 amino acids. CDR3: CASSKVRRSSYEQYF. The CDR3 DNA follows: TGTGCCAGCAGCAAAGTCCGACGTAGCTCCTACGAGCAGTACTTC.

V usage is TRBV4-1 and J usage is TRBJ2-1; D gene uncertain. Germline V gives CDR1 MGHRA, CDR2 YSYEKL. CDR3 length: 17 amino acids. V lost 0 bases and J 5 bases, leaving 17 bases between the germline ends. DNA for the CDR3: TGCGCCAGCAGCCAAGATTCTGAGACAAGAGCCCACAATGAGCAGTTCTTC. Translation gives CASSQDSETRAHNEQFF.

This clone appeared a single time. The chain uses TRBV6-5 and TRBJ2-5; D is unclear. The V gene's germline CDR1 is MNHEY and CDR2 SVGAGI. V shed 4 bases and J shed 0 bases, with 6 bases lying between them. This CDR3 comprises 13 residues. The CDR3 DNA sequence: TGTGCCAGCAGTTGGCGGCACCAAGAGACCCAGTACTTC. Amino acids: CASSWRHQETQYF.

CDR3 bases: TGCAGCGTTGACGGCCCCACTAACTATGGCTACACCTTC. Translation: CSVDGPTNYGYTF. The rearrangement joins TRBV29-1 to TRBJ1-2, with D uncertain. Germline lookup yields CDR1 SQVTM and CDR2 ANQGSEA. Trimming shortened V by 3 bases and J by 0 bases, and 8 bases separated the two germline ends. CDR3 length: 13 amino acids.

This clone was seen only once. The gene calls are TRBV2 and TRBJ1-1; 9 positions agree with TRBD1. The CDR3 contains 13 residues. Germline values: CDR1 SNHLY, CDR2 FYNNEI. With 6 bases clipped from V and 1 base from J, the junction kept 0 bases outside the gene matches. This CDR3 is CASRGQGNTEAFF. Written as DNA, the CDR3 is TGTGCCAGCAGGGGACAGGGGAACACTGAAGCTTTCTTT.

This chain connects TRBV5-1 to TRBJ2-2, with D hard to call. In germline, CDR1 is SGHRS, CDR2 YFSETQ. This CDR3 comprises 16 residues. V was clipped by 4 bases and J by 4 bases, with 17 bases between them. CDR3 amino acids: CASSVTGDGSTGELFF. The CDR3 DNA follows: TGCGCCAGCAGCGTCACCGGAGACGGTTCCACCGGGGAGCTGTTTTTT.

V usage is TRBV5-1 and J usage is TRBJ2-1; TRBD2 is a possible D gene (5 bases). The CDR3 has 15 residues. V was cut by 0 bases and J by 7 bases, with 14 bases left in between. The germline V gene has CDR1 SGHRS and CDR2 YFSETQ. CDR3 region: CASSLVYTGENEQFF. The CDR3 DNA reads as TGCGCCAGCAGCTTGGTCTACACCGGGGAAAATGAGCAGTTCTTC.

This clone appeared a single time. The J gene is TRBJ2-1, the V gene TRBV10-3; D perhaps matches TRBD1 (7 bases). Germline-derived CDR1 and CDR2 are ENHRY and SYGVKD. Trimming cost V 4 bases and J 7 bases, with 17 bases left between them. The CDR3 length is 15 residues. This chain's CDR3 is CAISVGGGASNEQFF. The CDR3 DNA is TGTGCCATCAGTGTAGGGGGCGGGGCCTCTAATGAGCAGTTCTTC.

J is TRBJ2-1 and V is TRBV2, with TRBD1 as a possible D gene (5 bases). Per germline, CDR1 SNHLY and CDR2 FYNNEI. Trimming removed 6 bases at V and 2 bases at J, with 17 bases between. The CDR3 has 16 residues. DNA of the CDR3: TGTGCCAGCAGCTCTATAGGGCAGGGAACCTACAATGAGCAGTTCTTC. It encodes CASSSIGQGTYNEQFF.

V gene TRBV7-6 combines with J gene TRBJ1-2; D not resolved. Trimming left V 1 base short and J 4 bases short, with 10 bases between. The germline V gene encodes CDR1 SGHVS and CDR2 FNYEAQ. This CDR3 region has 14 residues. The CDR3, as DNA: TGTGCCAGCAGCTTAGGTGGAGTATCCTATGGCTACACCTTC. Translation: CASSLGGVSYGYTF.

The rearrangement joins TRBV6-5 to TRBJ2-3; the D gene is possibly TRBD2 (6 bases). The V gene's germline CDR1 is MNHEY and CDR2 SVGAGI. The CDR3 contains 14 residues. With 2 bases removed from V and 6 bases from J, the gap between germline ends came to 12 bases. The CDR3 reads CASSYISGSDTQYF. DNA of the CDR3: TGTGCCAGCAGTTACATCTCCGGGAGCGATACGCAGTATTTT.

The chain is built from TRBV30 and TRBJ2-5; tentative D call: TRBD1 (6 bases). The CDR3 length is 15 residues. Between the trimmed V and J ends, which lost 3 bases and 4 bases, there was a span of 18 bases. Per the germline V gene, CDR1 is GTSNPN and CDR2 is SVGIG (reference sequence). CDR3 coding DNA: TGTGCCTGGAGCGCTGGGACAACCGGGCGAGAGACCCAGTACTTC. This translates into CAWSAGTTGRETQYF.

This clone occurred once. J is TRBJ1-4 and V is TRBV6-5; 9 bases fit TRBD1. Per germline, CDR1 MNHEY and CDR2 SVGAGI. Trimming cost V 5 bases and J 5 bases; bases outside gene matches: 6. The CDR3 extends over 15 amino acids. The CDR3 loop is CASSTTGTGNEKLFF. As DNA, the CDR3 is TGTGCCAGCAGTACCACCGGGACAGGGAATGAAAAACTGTTTTTT.

This clone was found a few times. This sequence joins TRBV5-1 and TRBJ2-2, with TRBD2 matching over 7 bases. With V trimmed by 3 bases and J by 2 bases, 1 base remained unmatched. CDR1 is SGHRS, CDR2 YFSETQ, per germline. The CDR3 sequence is 14 residues long. The CDR3 DNA reads as TGCGCCAGCAGCTGGGAGGGCAACACCGGGGAGCTGTTTTTT. This encodes CASSWEGNTGELFF.

The chain employs TRBV7-9 and TRBJ1-5; D is possibly TRBD1 (5 bases). The germline V and J ends were trimmed by 1 base and 7 bases, with 8 bases remaining between them. This CDR3 is 13 amino acids long. Looked up from germline, CDR1 is SEHNR and CDR2 is FQNEAQ (reference sequence). The CDR3 DNA sequence: TGTGCCAGCAGCTTAGGGGGGGACCAGCCCCAGCATTTT. Protein product: CASSLGGDQPQHF.

This chain joins TRBV11-2 and TRBJ1-4; no reliable D call. V gave up 2 bases and J gave up 4 bases, with 8 bases separating them. CDR1 is SGHAT and CDR2 is FQNNGV in the germline V gene. The CDR3 runs 14 residues. CDR3 loop: CASSLQNDNEKLFF. DNA for the CDR3: TGTGCCAGCAGCTTACAGAACGATAATGAAAAACTGTTTTTT.

This chain joins TRBV10-3 and TRBJ2-7; 8 nucleotides align to TRBD1. Per germline, CDR1 ENHRY and CDR2 SYGVKD. The CDR3 runs to 13 residues. V lost 7 bases and J lost 4; bases outside the gene matches: 6. CDR3 region: CAITADRDYEQYF. CDR3 DNA sequence: TGTGCCATCACTGCGGACAGGGATTACGAGCAGTACTTC.